This note documents a single T cell receptor beta chain sequence. Its target is not known. 60 Vbeta and 13 Jbeta primers were used in PCR. In the original analysis: In a later analysis, some 10 million of 75 million to 85 million unique beta chains occurred in at least two donors. Sequenced by immunoSEQ multiplex PCR; TCRdb stores in-frame clones only, minus some. V and J calls and clone size come straight from that table; D and trimming were deduced from the DNA. The profile shows about 85,000 clones, under 80% of them singletons. Donors in the study were healthy people who gave bone marrow. Germline V CDR1 and CDR2: SNHLY, FYNNEI. The CDR3 runs to 16 residues. V was pared by 4 bases and J by 2 bases, with 6 bases of the junction left unmatched. This specimen comes from a study of cytomegalovirus exposure and HLA in healthy donors. Whole-study results and caveats: Overall, about 160 TCR beta chains were annotated as cytomegalovirus-associated. Some V segments, TRBV6-2 and TRBV6-3 among them, were indistinguishable and were therefore excluded.

The V call is TRBV2, the J call TRBJ2-1, with 9 bases fitting TRBD1. Sequenced input: PBMCs. The receptor's source is a boy aged 10-17 years in good health and CMV-seronegative. DNA of the CDR3: TGTGCCAGCAGTGGCGGGACAGGGTGGACCTACAATGAGCAGTTCTTC. Its protein is CASSGGTGWTYNEQFF.